These 10 T cell receptor beta chains came from one sample sequenced in a study of cytotoxic CD8 clonotypes in ibrutinib-treated CLL. Only in-frame clones appear in the TCRdb table, and some are missing; sequencing was by immunoSEQ multiplex PCR. This sample yields about 68,000 clones, of which around 84% are seen a single time; 7.7% belongs to the top ten. The starting material was PBMCs, obtained at disease progression, from a patient treated with ibrutinib. The source of these receptors is a human donor with chronic lymphocytic leukemia.

This chain joins TRBV6-1 and TRBJ2-1, with 9 bases aligning to TRBD2. J was trimmed by 4 bases and V by 4 bases; bases with no gene match: 5. Germline lookup yields CDR1 MNHNS and CDR2 SASEGT. The CDR3 runs 15 residues. CDR3 bases: TGTGCCAGCAGTGCTAGGACTAGCGCTTACAATGAGCAGTTCTTC. Encoded protein: CASSARTSAYNEQFF.

The rearrangement joins TRBV29-1 to TRBJ2-2; 8 positions agree with TRBD2. CDR1 SQVTM and CDR2 ANQGSEA come from the germline V gene. V shed 6 bases and J 1 base; nucleotides not matched to a gene: 4. CDR3 length: 14 residues. The CDR3 protein is CSVRSGGNTGELFF. CDR3 in DNA: TGCAGCGTCAGAAGCGGGGGGAACACCGGGGAGCTGTTTTTT.

The rearrangement uses TRBV6-6 and TRBJ2-3; D is ambiguous. CDR1 is MNHNY, CDR2 SVGAGI, per germline (reference sequence). The CDR3 sequence is 14 residues long. V lost 0 bases and J lost 1, with 5 bases in between. The CDR3 sequence: CASSYSIGTDTQYF. CDR3 nucleotide sequence: TGTGCCAGCAGTTACTCCATTGGCACAGATACGCAGTATTTT.

The genes are TRBV29-1 and TRBJ1-1; D may be TRBD1 (5 bases). This CDR3 contains 13 residues. Germline CDR1 and CDR2: SQVTM and ANQGSEA. V shed 3 bases and J shed 7 bases, with 15 bases lying between them. CDR3 DNA: TGCAGCGTTGATCGCCGGGCGGGGCGTGAAGCTTTCTTT. Protein: CSVDRRAGREAFF.

The chain is built from TRBV10-3 and TRBJ1-2; D may be TRBD1 (6 bases). Between the trimmed V and J ends, which lost 1 base and 7 bases, there was a span of 13 bases. Looked up from germline, CDR1 is ENHRY and CDR2 is SYGVKD. The CDR3 covers 14 residues. The CDR3 sequence is CAISEYGQYGGYTF. In nucleotides, the CDR3 is TGTGCCATCAGTGAGTATGGACAGTACGGTGGCTACACCTTC.

The chain combines TRBV5-1 with TRBJ2-5, with 9 bases aligning to TRBD2. The J segment lost 5 bases and the V segment lost 6 bases, leaving 11 bases of the junction unmatched. The CDR3 totals 15 residues. Germline assignment: CDR1 SGHRS and CDR2 YFSETQ. CDR3 sequence (DNA): TGCGCCAGCAAGAGGCGGGGGGGCGAAGGGGAGACCCAGTACTTC. It encodes CASKRRGGEGETQYF.

There are a few counts of this clone. The chain links TRBV5-1 to TRBJ1-1, with D uncertain. This CDR3 is built from 16 residues. The V end lost 4 bases, the J end lost 1 base, and 17 bases lay between the germline ends. Germline CDR1 is SGHRS and CDR2 is YFSETQ. CDR3 amino acids: CASSHNYGVSNTEAFF. The CDR3 DNA is TGCGCCAGCAGCCACAACTATGGGGTCTCGAACACTGAAGCTTTCTTT.

This chain joins TRBV19 and TRBJ2-7; no reliable D call. This CDR3 is 13 amino acids long. With 3 bases removed from V and 2 bases from J, the gap between germline ends came to 8 bases. Germline assignment: CDR1 LNHDA and CDR2 SQIVND (reference sequence). As DNA, the CDR3 is TGTGCCAGTAGTATTGGCAATCCCTACGAGCAGTACTTC. Its protein product is CASSIGNPYEQYF.

This clone was recorded once. The chain combines TRBV5-4 with TRBJ2-7, with D possibly called TRBD1 or TRBD2 (5 bases each). CDR3 length equals 16 residues. Trimming removed 4 bases from V and 3 bases from J, with 20 bases in between. Germline V gene sequence: CDR1 SGHNT, CDR2 YYREEE (reference sequence). CDR3 sequence: CASSRAPGRDIYEQYF. In DNA form, the CDR3 reads TGTGCCAGCAGCCGGGCACCGGGACGAGATATCTACGAGCAGTACTTC.

V gene TRBV29-1 combines with J gene TRBJ1-2; possibly TRBD1 for D (6 bases). The germline V gene has CDR1 SQVTM and CDR2 ANQGSEA. Between the trimmed V and J ends, which lost 6 bases and 8 bases, there was a span of 13 bases. The CDR3 contains 11 residues. CDR3 amino acids: CSVGSTGGYTF. The CDR3 DNA is TGCAGCGTGGGATCCACAGGGGGCTACACCTTC.